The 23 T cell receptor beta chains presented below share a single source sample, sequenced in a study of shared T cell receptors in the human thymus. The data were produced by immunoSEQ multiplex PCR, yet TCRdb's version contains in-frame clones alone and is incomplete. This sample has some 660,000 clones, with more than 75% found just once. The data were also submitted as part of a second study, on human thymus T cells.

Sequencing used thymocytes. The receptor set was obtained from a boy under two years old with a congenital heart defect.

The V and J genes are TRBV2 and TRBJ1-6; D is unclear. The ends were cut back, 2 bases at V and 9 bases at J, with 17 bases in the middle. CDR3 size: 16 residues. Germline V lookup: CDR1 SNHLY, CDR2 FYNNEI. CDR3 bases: TGTGCCAGCAGTGAACTTGAAGGAGGAGGTAGTTCACCCCTCCACTTT. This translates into CASSELEGGGSSPLHF.

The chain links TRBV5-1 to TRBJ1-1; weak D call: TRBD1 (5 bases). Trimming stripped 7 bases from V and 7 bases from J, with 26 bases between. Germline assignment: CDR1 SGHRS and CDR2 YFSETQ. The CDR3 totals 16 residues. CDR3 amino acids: CASAIGAPGPVGEAFF. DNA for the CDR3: TGCGCCAGCGCCATTGGGGCCCCAGGTCCGGTAGGTGAAGCTTTCTTT.

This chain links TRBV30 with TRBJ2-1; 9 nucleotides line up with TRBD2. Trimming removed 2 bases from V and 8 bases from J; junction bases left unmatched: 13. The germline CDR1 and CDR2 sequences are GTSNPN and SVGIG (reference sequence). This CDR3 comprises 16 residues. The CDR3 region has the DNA TGTGCCTGGAGTAGCCTAGCGGGACCCCTTCTGGATGAGCAGTTCTTC. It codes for CAWSSLAGPLLDEQFF.

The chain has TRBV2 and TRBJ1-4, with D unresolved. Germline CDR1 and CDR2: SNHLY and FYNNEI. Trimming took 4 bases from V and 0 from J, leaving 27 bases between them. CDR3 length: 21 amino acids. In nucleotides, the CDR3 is TGTGCCAGCAGTGTAAGGTCGCGAGGTAACGGAAGCTTTGCAACTAATGAAAAACTGTTTTTT. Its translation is CASSVRSRGNGSFATNEKLFF.

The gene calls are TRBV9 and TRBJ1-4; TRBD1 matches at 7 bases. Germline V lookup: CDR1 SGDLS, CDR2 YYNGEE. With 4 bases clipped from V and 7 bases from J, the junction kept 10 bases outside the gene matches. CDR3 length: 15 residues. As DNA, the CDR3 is TGTGCCAGCAGCCCAAAGACAGGGATTGGTGAAAAACTGTTTTTT. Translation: CASSPKTGIGEKLFF.

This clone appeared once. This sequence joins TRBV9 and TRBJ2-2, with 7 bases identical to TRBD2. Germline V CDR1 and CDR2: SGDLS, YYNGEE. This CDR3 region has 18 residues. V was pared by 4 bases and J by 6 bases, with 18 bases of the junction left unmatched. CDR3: CASSLNLLATAMSGELFF. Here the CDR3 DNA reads TGTGCCAGCAGCCTAAACCTACTAGCGACAGCGATGTCCGGGGAGCTGTTTTTT.

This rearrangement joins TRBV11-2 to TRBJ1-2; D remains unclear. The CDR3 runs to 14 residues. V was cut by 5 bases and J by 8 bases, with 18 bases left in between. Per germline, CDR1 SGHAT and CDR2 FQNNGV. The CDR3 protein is CASSPLSVVEGYTF. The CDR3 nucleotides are TGTGCCAGCAGCCCCCTTAGCGTCGTTGAGGGCTACACCTTC.

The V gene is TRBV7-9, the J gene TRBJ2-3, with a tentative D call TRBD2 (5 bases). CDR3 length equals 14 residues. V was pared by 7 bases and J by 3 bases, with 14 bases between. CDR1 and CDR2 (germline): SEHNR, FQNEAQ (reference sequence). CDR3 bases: TGTGCCAGCACGTGGGAGATAGTTACAGATACGCAGTATTTT. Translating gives CASTWEIVTDTQYF.

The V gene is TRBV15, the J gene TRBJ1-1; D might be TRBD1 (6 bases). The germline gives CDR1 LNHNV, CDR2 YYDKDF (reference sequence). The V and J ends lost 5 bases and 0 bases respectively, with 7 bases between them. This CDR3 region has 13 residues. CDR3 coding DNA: TGTGCCACCAGCGGACAGCTGAACACTGAAGCTTTCTTT. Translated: CATSGQLNTEAFF.

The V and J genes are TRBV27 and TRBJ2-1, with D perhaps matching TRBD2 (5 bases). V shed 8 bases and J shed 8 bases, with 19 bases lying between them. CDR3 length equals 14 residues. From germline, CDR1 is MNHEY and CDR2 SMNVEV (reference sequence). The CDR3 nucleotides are TGTGCCAGCGGAGGAGTCCCTCCGGGCGATGAGCAGTTCTTC. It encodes CASGGVPPGDEQFF.

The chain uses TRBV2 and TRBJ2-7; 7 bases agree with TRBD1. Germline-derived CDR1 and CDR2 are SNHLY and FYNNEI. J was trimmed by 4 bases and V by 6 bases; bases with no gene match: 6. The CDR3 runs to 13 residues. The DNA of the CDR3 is TGTGCCAGCAGGGAGGACAGGTTTTACGAGCAGTACTTC. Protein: CASREDRFYEQYF.

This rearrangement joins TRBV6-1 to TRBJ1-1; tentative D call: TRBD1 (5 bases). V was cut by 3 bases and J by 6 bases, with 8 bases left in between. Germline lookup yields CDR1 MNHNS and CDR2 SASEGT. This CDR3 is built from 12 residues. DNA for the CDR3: TGTGCCAGCAGTGAGGGGGGATCTGAAGCTTTCTTT. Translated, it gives CASSEGGSEAFF.

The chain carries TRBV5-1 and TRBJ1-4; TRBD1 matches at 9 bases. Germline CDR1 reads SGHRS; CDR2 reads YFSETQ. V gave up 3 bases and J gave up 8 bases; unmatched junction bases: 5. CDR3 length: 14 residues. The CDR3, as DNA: TGCGCCAGCAGCTCACAGGGGGCAGGGGAAAAACTGTTTTTT. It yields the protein CASSSQGAGEKLFF. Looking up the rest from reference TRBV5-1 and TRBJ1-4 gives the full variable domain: KAGVTQTPRYLIKTRGQQVTLSCSPISGHRSVSWYQQTPGQGLQFLFEYFSETQRNKGNFPGRFSGRQFSNSRSEMNVSTLELGDSALYLCASSSQGAGEKLFFGSGTQLSVL.

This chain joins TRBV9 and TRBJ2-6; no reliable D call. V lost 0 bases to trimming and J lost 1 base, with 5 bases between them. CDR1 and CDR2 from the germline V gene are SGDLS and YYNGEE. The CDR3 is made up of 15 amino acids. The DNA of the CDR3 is TGTGCCAGCAGCGTAGGAGCTTCTGGGGCCAACGTCCTGACTTTC. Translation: CASSVGASGANVLTF.

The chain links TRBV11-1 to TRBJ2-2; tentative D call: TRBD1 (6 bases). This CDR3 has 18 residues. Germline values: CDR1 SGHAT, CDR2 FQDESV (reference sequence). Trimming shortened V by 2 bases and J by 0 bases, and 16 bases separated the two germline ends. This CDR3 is CASSLMGAFLSNTGELFF. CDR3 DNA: TGTGCCAGCAGCTTAATGGGGGCATTCCTCTCGAACACCGGGGAGCTGTTTTTT.

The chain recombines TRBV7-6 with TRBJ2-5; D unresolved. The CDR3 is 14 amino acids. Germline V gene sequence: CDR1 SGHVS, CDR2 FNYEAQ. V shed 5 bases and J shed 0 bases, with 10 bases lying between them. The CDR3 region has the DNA TGTGCCAGCAGCAACTCTAGGTACCAAGAGACCCAGTACTTC. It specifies CASSNSRYQETQYF.

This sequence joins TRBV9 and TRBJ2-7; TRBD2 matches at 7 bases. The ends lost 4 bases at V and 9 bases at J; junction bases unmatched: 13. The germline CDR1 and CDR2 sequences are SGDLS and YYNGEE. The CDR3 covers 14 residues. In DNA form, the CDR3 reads TGTGCCAGCAGCACCAATACTAGCGCTGGGGGGCAGTACTTC. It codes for CASSTNTSAGGQYF.

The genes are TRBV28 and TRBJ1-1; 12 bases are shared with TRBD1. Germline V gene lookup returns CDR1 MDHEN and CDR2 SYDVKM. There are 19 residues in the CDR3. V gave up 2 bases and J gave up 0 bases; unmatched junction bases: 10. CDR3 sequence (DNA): TGTGCCAGCAGTTTACCACCGGGACAGGGGGCGGGGATGAACACTGAAGCTTTCTTT. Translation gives CASSLPPGQGAGMNTEAFF.

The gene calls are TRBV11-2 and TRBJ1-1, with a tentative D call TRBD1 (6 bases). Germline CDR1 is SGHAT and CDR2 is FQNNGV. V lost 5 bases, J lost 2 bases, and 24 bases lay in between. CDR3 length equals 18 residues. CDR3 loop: CASSPHSRTDHFNTEAFF. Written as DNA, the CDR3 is TGTGCCAGCAGCCCCCATAGCCGGACAGATCACTTTAACACTGAAGCTTTCTTT.

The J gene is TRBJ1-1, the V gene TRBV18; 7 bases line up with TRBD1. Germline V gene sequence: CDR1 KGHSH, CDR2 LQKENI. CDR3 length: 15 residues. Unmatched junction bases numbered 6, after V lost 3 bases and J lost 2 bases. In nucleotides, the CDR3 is TGTGCCAGCTCACCCTCGGACAGGCACAACACTGAAGCTTTCTTT. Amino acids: CASSPSDRHNTEAFF.

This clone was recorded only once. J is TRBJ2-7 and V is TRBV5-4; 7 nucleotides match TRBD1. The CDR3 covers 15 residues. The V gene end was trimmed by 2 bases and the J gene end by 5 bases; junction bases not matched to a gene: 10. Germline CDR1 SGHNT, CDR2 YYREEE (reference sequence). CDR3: CASSFTDRAMDEQYF. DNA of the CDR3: TGTGCCAGCAGCTTTACCGACAGGGCGATGGACGAGCAGTACTTC.

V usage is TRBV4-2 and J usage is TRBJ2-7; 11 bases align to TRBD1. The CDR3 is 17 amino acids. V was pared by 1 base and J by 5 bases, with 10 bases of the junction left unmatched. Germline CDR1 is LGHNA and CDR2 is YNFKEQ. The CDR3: CASSQGLRDRGFDEQYF. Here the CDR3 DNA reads TGTGCCAGCAGCCAAGGATTGCGGGACAGGGGGTTTGACGAGCAGTACTTC.

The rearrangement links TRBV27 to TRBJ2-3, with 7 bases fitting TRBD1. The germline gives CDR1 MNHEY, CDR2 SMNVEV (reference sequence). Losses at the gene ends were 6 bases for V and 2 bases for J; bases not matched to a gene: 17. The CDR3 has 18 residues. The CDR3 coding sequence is TGTGCCAGCAGCTACTCACGACAGGGTGGGTCCTACACAGATACGCAGTATTTT. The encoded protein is CASSYSRQGGSYTDTQYF.